One sample yielded the 16 T cell receptor beta chains listed below, sequenced in a study of PD-1 blockade in classical Hodgkin lymphoma. Patients all relapsed after autologous stem cell transplantation, and there was variation in brentuximab vedotin exposure. Sequenced by immunoSEQ multiplex PCR; TCRdb stores in-frame clones only, minus some. The data show around 150,000 clones, around 73% seen once. Sequencing used peripheral blood mononuclear cells (PBMCs), obtained before the second cycle of nivolumab. The receptors shown here come from a human donor with classical Hodgkin lymphoma.

This sequence joins TRBV7-8 and TRBJ2-3, with 12 bases lining up with TRBD2. Germline-derived CDR1 and CDR2 are SGHVS and FQNEAQ. The length of the CDR3 is 17 residues. The trim removed 5 bases at V and 0 bases at J, leaving 6 bases unmatched. CDR3 amino acids: CASSPRLAGASTDTQYF. CDR3 bases: TGTGCCAGCAGCCCTCGACTAGCGGGAGCTAGCACAGATACGCAGTATTTT.

J is TRBJ2-7 and V is TRBV7-9; D remains unclear. V shed 5 bases and J shed 0 bases, with 5 bases lying between them. The CDR3 is 12 residues long. Germline CDR1 and CDR2: SEHNR and FQNEAQ (reference sequence). The CDR3 sequence is CASSPHSYEQYF. Here the CDR3 DNA reads TGTGCCAGCAGCCCCCACTCCTACGAGCAGTACTTC.

This clone has just one count. The CDR3 region has the DNA TGTGCCATCAGTGGCTTTGGGAAGGGACAGGTCGGCTATGGCTACACCTTC. This translates into CAISGFGKGQVGYGYTF. V gene TRBV10-3 combines with J gene TRBJ1-2, with 8 bases matching TRBD1. After removal of 4 bases from V and 4 bases from J, the junction contained 14 bases not matched to a gene. This CDR3 comprises 17 residues. Germline V gene data show CDR1 as ENHRY and CDR2 as SYGVKD.

CDR3 nucleotides: TGTGCCAGCAGTGATCTTCTTTTTAGGACAGGCGACACCGGGGAGCTGTTTTTT. This sequence encodes CASSDLLFRTGDTGELFF. The J gene is TRBJ2-2, the V gene TRBV25-1; 7 positions match TRBD1. V gave up 3 bases and J gave up 3 bases; unmatched junction bases: 13. The CDR3 is 18 amino acids. CDR1 and CDR2 (germline): MGHDK, SYGVNS. The whole variable domain, filled in from reference TRBV25-1 and TRBJ2-2, reads EADIYQTPRYLVIGTGKKITLECSQTMGHDKMYWYQQDPGMELHLIHYSYGVNSTEKGDLSSESTVSRIRTEHFPLTLESARPSHTSQYLCASSDLLFRTGDTGELFFGEGSRLTVL.

The genes are TRBV7-2 and TRBJ2-7; possibly TRBD2 for D (5 bases). Deletions cut 5 bases from V and 12 bases from J, with 23 bases between. Germline-derived CDR1 and CDR2 are SGHTA and FQGNSA. This CDR3 comprises 14 residues. Here the CDR3 DNA reads TGTGCCAGCAGCCGTAACCCCGGGTGGGAGTATCGGTACTTC. Translation gives CASSRNPGWEYRYF.

Only one count was recorded for this clone. This chain links TRBV18 with TRBJ2-7; 12 bases agree with TRBD2. Germline V gene lookup returns CDR1 KGHSH and CDR2 LQKENI. This CDR3 has 14 residues. With 10 bases clipped from V and 3 bases from J, the junction kept 7 bases outside the gene matches. CDR3 sequence (DNA): TGTGCCACCAAACGACTAGCGGGGGACTACGAGCAGTACTTC. Translated, it gives CATKRLAGDYEQYF. Using reference TRBV18 and TRBJ2-7 for the parts outside the CDR3, the full variable domain is NAGVMQNPRHLVRRRGQEARLRCSPMKGHSHVYWYRQLPEEGLKFMVYLQKENIIDESGMPKERFSAEFPKEGPSILRIQQVVRGDSAAYFCATKRLAGDYEQYFGPGTRLTVT.

The chain is built from TRBV10-3 and TRBJ2-1; 9 bases are a match to TRBD2. The ends lost 4 bases at V and 7 bases at J; junction bases unmatched: 5. The CDR3 covers 14 residues. Germline assignment: CDR1 ENHRY and CDR2 SYGVKD. The CDR3 reads CAISGGGAENEQFF. The CDR3 DNA sequence: TGTGCCATCAGTGGCGGGGGGGCGGAAAATGAGCAGTTCTTC.

This clone was seen repeatedly, ten times or more. The J gene is TRBJ2-1, the V gene TRBV7-9; D is unresolved. The germline V and J ends were trimmed by 7 bases and 7 bases, with 20 bases remaining between them. The germline gives CDR1 SEHNR, CDR2 FQNEAQ (reference sequence). This CDR3 is 15 amino acids long. This CDR3 is CASTYSAEVLNEQFF. In DNA, the CDR3 is TGTGCCAGCACCTATTCAGCCGAAGTCTTGAATGAGCAGTTCTTC.

V usage is TRBV27 and J usage is TRBJ1-1; D remains ambiguous. The CDR3 extends over 15 amino acids. The V end was cut by 7 bases, the J end by 0 bases, with 15 bases between. Germline V lookup: CDR1 MNHEY, CDR2 SMNVEV (reference sequence). CDR3 region: CASISGLGMNTEAFF. In DNA, the CDR3 is TGTGCCAGCATTTCGGGGTTGGGCATGAACACTGAAGCTTTCTTT.

V gene TRBV9 combines with J gene TRBJ2-3; tentative D call: TRBD1 (6 bases). V was trimmed by 3 bases and J by 5 bases, leaving 13 bases between them. Germline CDR1 and CDR2: SGDLS and YYNGEE. The CDR3 has 14 residues. The CDR3 coding sequence is TGTGCCAGCAGCGGACGCGAGGGGGTAGATACGCAGTATTTT. Residues: CASSGREGVDTQYF.

The chain employs TRBV29-1 and TRBJ1-2; the match to TRBD1 covers 9 bases. Per the germline V gene, CDR1 is SQVTM and CDR2 is ANQGSEA. This CDR3 comprises 13 residues. The chain's CDR3 is CATSGQGPRGYTF. The CDR3 coding sequence is TGCGCAACCTCGGGACAGGGCCCTCGGGGCTACACCTTC.

The chain employs TRBV18 and TRBJ1-5; D is unresolved. In germline, CDR1 is KGHSH, CDR2 LQKENI. This CDR3 has 13 amino acids. Trimming left V 3 bases short and J 5 bases short, with 8 bases between. The CDR3, as DNA: TGTGCCAGCTCACCCGCTTGGGATCAGCCCCAGCATTTT. Protein: CASSPAWDQPQHF. The entire variable domain, with the rest obtained from reference TRBV18 and TRBJ1-5, is as follows: NAGVMQNPRHLVRRRGQEARLRCSPMKGHSHVYWYRQLPEEGLKFMVYLQKENIIDESGMPKERFSAEFPKEGPSILRIQQVVRGDSAAYFCASSPAWDQPQHFGDGTRLSIL.

The chain couples TRBV28 to TRBJ1-2, with 10 bases aligning to TRBD1. Germline-derived CDR1 and CDR2 are MDHEN and SYDVKM. V was pared by 7 bases and J by 6 bases, with 5 bases of the junction left unmatched. This CDR3 contains 13 residues. CDR3 DNA sequence: TGTGCCAGCAACAGACAGGGGGCCCATGGCTACACCTTC. Translating gives CASNRQGAHGYTF.

The chain recombines TRBV4-2 with TRBJ2-5, with 8 bases fitting TRBD1. The length of the CDR3 is 14 residues. The ends lost 4 bases at V and 3 bases at J; junction bases unmatched: 4. Germline V gene lookup returns CDR1 LGHNA and CDR2 YNFKEQ. CDR3 region: CASSLPGQEETQYF. Written as DNA, the CDR3 is TGTGCCAGCAGCCTACCGGGACAGGAAGAGACCCAGTACTTC.

This clone was counted a few times. The genes are TRBV28 and TRBJ1-1, with 7 bases identical to TRBD1. The germline V gene has CDR1 MDHEN and CDR2 SYDVKM. This CDR3 is 17 amino acids long. Trimming cost V 1 base and J 0 bases; bases outside gene matches: 8. CDR3 coding DNA: TGTGCCAGCAGTTTATCGCTAGGGACAGCTATGAACACTGAAGCTTTCTTT. It is translated as CASSLSLGTAMNTEAFF.

In regard to this clone: Other DNA sequences from this sample encode an identical CDR3 as well. The chain links TRBV5-1 to TRBJ2-3; tentative D call: TRBD1 (5 bases). The CDR3 is 13 residues long. V dropped 3 bases and J dropped 0 bases, with 5 bases sitting between them. Germline CDR1 and CDR2: SGHRS and YFSETQ. The CDR3 sequence: CASSSGSTDTQYF. DNA of the CDR3: TGCGCCAGCAGCTCAGGGAGCACAGATACGCAGTATTTT.